What follows is one T cell receptor beta chain and its context. What antigen it recognizes has not been identified. The record has no base qualities; no much larger clone is one base away. Receptor libraries were prepared by 5' RACE. Sequenced using an Illumina HiSeq 2500. A second PCR of about 6 to 12 cycles was run with a J-beta primer mix and a sample-barcoded 5' primer. Each TCR beta cDNA molecule received a unique molecular identifier from a template-switch 5' adaptor carrying 12 random nucleotides. At least 3 million CDR3-containing paired-end reads were obtained from each sample. First-strand cDNA synthesis was performed from all RNA using the Mint cDNA synthesis kit, with priming by a TRBC-specific oligonucleotide. Following uracil-DNA glycosylase treatment, a first 18-cycle PCR with universal primers M1SS and BC2_uni_R was performed on all cDNA. On the authors' methods: Each sample was normalized by randomly selecting 1 million high-quality reads, each carrying a distinct molecular identifier. Instead of being binned into consensus sequences, reads with shared molecular identifiers were discarded. CDR3 identification, clonotype clustering and error correction used MiTCR with a Q25 quality threshold and the strictest error-elimination algorithm. A nonparametric unseen species model using Euler transformation provided a lower-bound estimate of total TCR beta diversity. The raw public data were reprocessed by TCRdb itself: fastp quality trimming at Q25, MiXCR clonotype calling, in-frame beta chains only. Each entry is one CDR3 protein sequence, shown with its most common DNA and genes. TCRdb, not the authors, supplied the V and J calls. This sample has fewer than 900,000 distinct CDR3 sequences in its table, and around 48% of those were observed once. Of the sample, under 35% falls within the top ten clones.

The data are from a study of blood T cells in healthy people across ages (dated by TCRdb to the mid-2010s). In terms of the full investigation: Template switching captured roughly one uniquely barcoded TCR beta cDNA molecule per two T cells in model experiments. Using deep sequencing normalized with unique cDNA molecular identifiers, the study measured how TCR beta repertoire diversity changes with age. Four age groups were formed from the donors: young (average 16 years), middle-aged (just under 40), aged (62) and long-lived (roughly 88). To avoid experimental bias, donors of different ages were spread randomly across the sequencing lanes. Using the same blood draw, the study looked at two additional independent replicas of 1 million unique cDNA reads for two donors, one aged 18 to 30 and the other aged 80 or older. What the study reported, not specific to this receptor: Since profiling was done on bulk unsorted PBMCs, naive and antigen-experienced compartments could not be conclusively compared. Observed TCR beta diversity per million T cells fell roughly linearly with age, and a significant reduction was already apparent by age around 44. Estimates of total diversity based on one million sequenced T cells were regarded as lower bounds and as underestimates. Observed TCR beta diversity correlated strongly with the percentage of naive T cells measured by flow cytometry. The CMV infection status of donors was not known, potentially confounding age-related changes in expanded clonotypes. Compared with the aged group, more naive CD4+ T cells, fewer expanded clones and increased TCR diversity were shown by the long-lived group, suggesting age selection.

The 39 donors, aged 6 to 90 years, were systemically healthy Caucasian individuals from Russia. Roughly 9.5 milliliters of peripheral blood were drawn from each donor into EDTA-treated Vacutainer tubes. Ficoll-Paque density-gradient centrifugation was used to isolate PBMCs, with at least 7 million per sample. Total RNA was extracted from PBMCs with Trizol reagent, with at least 6 micrograms obtained per sample. For every donor, an aliquot of PBMCs went through flow cytometry to measure the percentages of naive CD45RAhigh/CD27high T cells. The sequencing input was blood. The receptor was derived from a woman aged 55 to 70 in good health.

The nucleotide sequence is TGTGCCAGCCCCAAGGAGGCCAAGTTTTGGGAGACCCAGTACTTC. The translation is CASPKEAKFWETQYF. This chain joins TRBV12-3 or TRBV12-4 to TRBJ2-5, with TRBD2 perhaps the D gene, on 5 matching bases. The CDR3 holds 15 amino acids from the cysteine to the phenylalanine. The kept DNA is CDR3 alone, 45 bases in frame from the first base. Deletion took 8 bases off V and 5 bases off J, with a span of 21 bases between the germline ends.